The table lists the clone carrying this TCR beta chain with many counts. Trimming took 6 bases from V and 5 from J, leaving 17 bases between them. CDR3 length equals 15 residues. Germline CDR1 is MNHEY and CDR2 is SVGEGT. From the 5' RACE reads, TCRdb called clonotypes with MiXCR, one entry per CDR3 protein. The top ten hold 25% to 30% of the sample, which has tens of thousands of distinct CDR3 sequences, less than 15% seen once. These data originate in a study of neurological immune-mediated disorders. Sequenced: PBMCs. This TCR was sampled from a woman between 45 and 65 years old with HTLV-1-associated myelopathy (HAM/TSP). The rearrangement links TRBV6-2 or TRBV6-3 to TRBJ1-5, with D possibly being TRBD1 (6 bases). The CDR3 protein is CASSRAGTRDQPQHF. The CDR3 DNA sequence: TGTGCCAGCAGCAGAGCCGGGACAAGGGATCAGCCCCAGCATTTT.